Presented here are 13 T cell receptor beta chains from one specimen sequenced in a study of T cells in Graves' hyperthyroidism and ophthalmopathy. There were TCR beta CDR3 regions amplified from RNA transcripts. A set of HTBI primers served as the primers for a first-round RT-PCR of the TCR CDR3. MiXCR, run by TCRdb on the multiplex PCR reads, gives a single entry per CDR3 protein. The profile shows around 620,000 distinct CDR3 sequences, 12% to 15% of them singletons. The sample was blood. The source is a woman younger than 30 with Graves' ophthalmopathy.

This clonotype was seen ten or more times. V usage is TRBV18 and J usage is TRBJ2-5, with 9 bases aligning to TRBD1. Germline CDR1 and CDR2: KGHSH and LQKENI. This CDR3 has 14 amino acids. With V trimmed by 5 bases and J by 4 bases, 5 bases remained unmatched. CDR3 nucleotide sequence: TGTGCCAGCTCATTCCTGGACAGGGGAGAGACCCAGTACTTC. The encoded protein is CASSFLDRGETQYF.

Many counts were recorded for this clonotype. The chain combines TRBV28 with TRBJ2-6, with D possibly TRBD2 on 5 matching bases. V lost 5 bases to trimming and J lost 4 bases, with 12 bases between them. Germline V gene sequence: CDR1 MDHEN, CDR2 SYDVKM. CDR3 length: 15 residues. The CDR3 nucleotides are TGTGCCAGCAGTCTCAGAACGGGGGGGGCCAACGTCCTGACTTTC. Protein: CASSLRTGGANVLTF.

This clonotype was found many times. CDR3 nucleotide sequence: TGTGCCGGTAGCGGGAGTTGGGAGACCCAGTACTTC. It specifies CAGSGSWETQYF. The chain combines TRBV30 with TRBJ2-5, with 9 nucleotides matching TRBD2. Germline V gives CDR1 GTSNPN, CDR2 SVGIG (reference sequence). J lost 5 bases, V lost 8 bases, and 6 bases had no gene match. CDR3 length: 12 amino acids. Filled out from reference TRBV30 and TRBJ2-5, the complete variable domain reads SQTIHQWPATLVQPVGSPLSLECTVEGTSNPNLYWYRQAAGRGLQLLFYSVGIGQISSEVPQNLSASRPQDRQFILSSKKLLLSDSGFYLCAGSGSWETQYFGPGTRLLVL.

In its sample, this clonotype was seen many times. V is TRBV7-9 and J is TRBJ2-1, with 10 bases identical to TRBD1. With 1 base clipped from V and 6 bases from J, the junction kept 3 bases outside the gene matches. From germline, CDR1 is SEHNR and CDR2 FQNEAQ (reference sequence). The CDR3 is made up of 15 amino acids. In nucleotides, the CDR3 is TGTGCCAGCAGCTTAGAGACAGGGGGCCGCAATGAGCAGTTCTTC. Translated: CASSLETGGRNEQFF.

This clonotype was counted ten times or more. The V call is TRBV6-2 or TRBV6-3, the J call TRBJ1-5; the D gene is possibly TRBD1 (6 bases). V was shortened by 4 bases and J by 5 bases, with 18 bases between the two germline ends. The CDR3 is 16 amino acids. Germline values: CDR1 MNHEY, CDR2 SVGEGT. The CDR3 region is CASSFTGWYMDQPQHF. The CDR3 DNA sequence: TGTGCCAGCAGTTTTACAGGGTGGTATATGGATCAGCCCCAGCATTTT.

This clonotype was detected only a few times. Germline is not matched at one junction end, which may reflect a read error. V gene TRBV7-9 combines with J gene TRBJ1-5; D is ambiguous. Germline CDR1 is SEHNR and CDR2 is FQNEAQ (reference sequence). The length of the CDR3 is 14 residues. This chain's CDR3 is CASSLAGSDQPQHF. CDR3 DNA sequence: TGTGCCAGCAGCTTAGCGGGTAGCGATCAGCCCCAGCATTTT. Using reference TRBV7-9 and TRBJ1-5 for the parts outside the CDR3, the full variable domain is DTGVSQNPRHKITKRGQNVTFRCDPISEHNRLYWYRQTLGQGPEFLTYFQNEAQLEKSRLLSDRFSAERPKGSFSTLEIQRTEQGDSAMYLCASSLAGSDQPQHFGDGTRLSIL.

This clonotype was counted many times. The chain combines TRBV11-3 with TRBJ2-1; 9 bases match TRBD2. The CDR3 consists of 16 residues. V lost 6 bases to trimming and J lost 4 bases; unmatched junction nucleotides: 10. CDR1 is SGHNT and CDR2 is YENEEA in the germline V gene. For the CDR3, the DNA is TGTGCCAGCAGATCGACTAGCGGAACCTTGTACAATGAGCAGTTCTTC. Its translation is CASRSTSGTLYNEQFF. Full variable domain (rest looked up from reference TRBV11-3 and TRBJ2-1): EAGVVQSPRYKIIEKKQPVAFWCNPISGHNTLYWYLQNLGQGPELLIRYENEEAVDDSQLPKDRFSAERLKGVDSTLKIQPAELGDSAVYLCASRSTSGTLYNEQFFGPGTRLTVL.

This clonotype came up many times. J is TRBJ2-1 and V is TRBV30, with D tentatively TRBD2 (6 bases). Germline CDR1 reads GTSNPN; CDR2 reads SVGIG (reference sequence). V dropped 5 bases and J dropped 7 bases, with 24 bases sitting between them. This CDR3 comprises 16 residues. The CDR3 DNA is TGTGCCTGGGACTTACACCCCTTTACTAGCAAGAATGAGCAGTTCTTC. Translating gives CAWDLHPFTSKNEQFF.

This clonotype was seen many times. CDR3 coding DNA: TGTGCCAGCAGTTTACTGACGGGGAACACTGAAGCTTTCTTT. Encoded protein: CASSLLTGNTEAFF. The rearrangement links TRBV12-3 or TRBV12-4 to TRBJ1-1; D call uncertain. The CDR3 extends over 14 amino acids. V lost 2 bases and J 1 base, leaving 8 bases between the germline ends.

This clonotype was observed many times. CDR3 amino acids: CASSLVGGEGTEQYF. For the CDR3, the DNA is TGCGCCAGCAGCTTGGTGGGGGGTGAAGGGACCGAGCAGTACTTC. The gene calls are TRBV5-1 and TRBJ2-7; possible D gene TRBD2, 6 bases. In germline, CDR1 is SGHRS, CDR2 YFSETQ. This CDR3 contains 15 residues. The V end lost 0 bases, the J end lost 6 bases, and 16 bases lay between the germline ends.

This clonotype was observed at least ten times. The rearrangement uses TRBV7-9 and TRBJ2-3; a possible D gene is TRBD1 (5 bases). V dropped 5 bases and J dropped 4 bases, with 16 bases sitting between them. CDR1 is SEHNR, CDR2 FQNEAQ, per germline (reference sequence). CDR3 length: 15 residues. The CDR3 DNA reads TGTGCCAGCAGCCTGGGGCCTATAGGAGCAGATACGCAGTATTTT. This translates into CASSLGPIGADTQYF.

This clonotype was counted at least ten times. J is TRBJ1-1 and V is TRBV28, with D possibly being TRBD1 (6 bases). Germline assignment: CDR1 MDHEN and CDR2 SYDVKM. This CDR3 contains 12 residues. V was trimmed by 7 bases and J by 10 bases, leaving 16 bases between them. The CDR3 spells CASIGGRVGAFF. Here the CDR3 DNA reads TGTGCCAGCATTGGGGGCAGGGTGGGAGCTTTCTTT.

This clonotype was seen many times. This CDR3 reads CASSFLGTGETQYF. Here the CDR3 DNA reads TGTGCCAGCAGTTTCCTGGGAACGGGAGAGACCCAGTACTTC. The chain uses TRBV28 and TRBJ2-5; D is unresolved. This CDR3 has 14 amino acids. Trimming shortened V by 3 bases and J by 4 bases, and 12 bases separated the two germline ends. Per the germline V gene, CDR1 is MDHEN and CDR2 is SYDVKM.